This is a list of T cell receptor beta chains from one sample in a study of T-cell reconstitution after alpha-beta-depleted transplantation in children. TCRdb analysed the PCR reads with MiXCR anew, one entry per CDR3 protein. Of some 500,000 distinct CDR3 sequences in the sample, around 17% were seen once. The specimen comprised PBMCs from the stem cell graft donor, sampled from the stem cell graft. Source of these receptors: a human donor who donated a stem cell graft to a child with acute lymphoblastic leukemia. The CDR3 runs from the conserved cysteine through the conserved F or W. The order of the fields is clone size, J gene, V gene, D gene, CDR3 DNA, CDR3 protein. D genes are given only for firm matches. Part of the rows lack a size; the others show once, few, many or a class for expanded clones.

clone size: few; J gene: TRBJ2-5; V gene: TRBV27; D gene: NA; CDR3 DNA: TGTGCCAGCAGTCCCTCGCCGGACCTACAAGAGACCCAGTACTTC; CDR3 protein: CASSPSPDLQETQYF
clone size: NA; J gene: TRBJ1-1; V gene: TRBV18; D gene: NA; CDR3 DNA: TGTGCCAGCTCAGCGTACAGGGTAACCTTGAACACTGAAGCTTTCTTT; CDR3 protein: CASSAYRVTLNTEAFF
clone size: few; J gene: TRBJ2-1; V gene: TRBV5-1; D gene: TRBD1; CDR3 DNA: TGCGCCAGCAGCTCGCCAGGGACAGGGGGAAATGAGCAGTTCTTC; CDR3 protein: CASSSPGTGGNEQFF
clone size: NA; J gene: TRBJ2-1; V gene: TRBV27; D gene: TRBD2; CDR3 DNA: TGTGCCAGCCAACTAGCGTACACCACCTACAATGAGCAGTTCTTC; CDR3 protein: CASQLAYTTYNEQFF
clone size: few; J gene: TRBJ2-1; V gene: TRBV29-1; D gene: TRBD1; CDR3 DNA: TGCAGCGTCCAACAGGGGGTGGATGAGCAGTTCTTC; CDR3 protein: CSVQQGVDEQFF
clone size: few; J gene: TRBJ2-3; V gene: TRBV12-3/TRBV12-4; D gene: TRBD2; CDR3 DNA: TGTGCCAGCAGTTTAGAGGGCGGGAGGACAGATACGCAGTATTTT; CDR3 protein: CASSLEGGRTDTQYF
clone size: few; J gene: TRBJ1-1; V gene: TRBV30; D gene: NA; CDR3 DNA: TGTGCCTGGAGCGGGTGGGGGGGCACTGAAGCTTTCTTT; CDR3 protein: CAWSGWGGTEAFF
clone size: few; J gene: TRBJ2-7; V gene: TRBV20-1; D gene: NA; CDR3 DNA: TGCAGTGCTATATCTAGCAGCTCCTACGAGCAGTACTTC; CDR3 protein: CSAISSSSYEQYF
clone size: NA; J gene: TRBJ2-1; V gene: TRBV9; D gene: NA; CDR3 DNA: TGTGCCAGCAGCTGGAACCCAAGGGAGGTTAATTTTTATGAGCAGTTCTTC; CDR3 protein: CASSWNPREVNFYEQFF
clone size: NA; J gene: TRBJ2-7; V gene: TRBV7-6; D gene: NA; CDR3 DNA: TGTGCCAGCAGCTCCCCCCTGACAGGACCTCCCTACGAGCAGTACTTC; CDR3 protein: CASSSPLTGPPYEQYF
clone size: few; J gene: TRBJ2-1; V gene: TRBV7-9; D gene: TRBD1; CDR3 DNA: TGTGCCAGCAGCCACCGGGACAGGGTCTACAATGAGCAGTTCTTC; CDR3 protein: CASSHRDRVYNEQFF
clone size: NA; J gene: TRBJ2-7; V gene: TRBV20-1; D gene: TRBD2; CDR3 DNA: TGCAGTGCTCGACAGCGGGGCTCCTACGAGCAGTACTTC; CDR3 protein: CSARQRGSYEQYF
clone size: NA; J gene: TRBJ1-1; V gene: TRBV5-1; D gene: NA; CDR3 DNA: TGCGCCAGCAGCCATAATCCACGGGGAGCTGAAGCTTTCTTT; CDR3 protein: CASSHNPRGAEAFF
clone size: few; J gene: TRBJ2-2; V gene: TRBV29-1; D gene: TRBD2; CDR3 DNA: TGCAGCCTAAGGACTAGCGGGAACACCGGGGAGCTGTTTTTT; CDR3 protein: CSLRTSGNTGELFF
clone size: few; J gene: TRBJ2-3; V gene: TRBV9; D gene: NA; CDR3 DNA: TGTGCCAGCAACGAGGCCGAGCAGGCAGATACGCAGTATTTT; CDR3 protein: CASNEAEQADTQYF
clone size: NA; J gene: TRBJ2-5; V gene: TRBV12-3/TRBV12-4; D gene: NA; CDR3 DNA: TGTGCCAGCAGTCTCCGCAGGGCATACGAGACCCAGTACTTC; CDR3 protein: CASSLRRAYETQYF
clone size: NA; J gene: TRBJ1-2; V gene: TRBV9; D gene: TRBD1; CDR3 DNA: TGTGCCAGCAGTCCTACAGGGGATCGGGGCTACACCTTC; CDR3 protein: CASSPTGDRGYTF
clone size: few; J gene: TRBJ2-2; V gene: TRBV5-1; D gene: NA; CDR3 DNA: TGCGCCAGCAGCTTGCGCGGGATAGGTGACGCGAACACCGGGGAGCTGTTTTTT; CDR3 protein: CASSLRGIGDANTGELFF
clone size: many; J gene: TRBJ1-5; V gene: TRBV7-9; D gene: NA; CDR3 DNA: TGTGCCAGCAGCCCACCGGGGCACAGCAATCAGCCCCAGCATTTT; CDR3 protein: CASSPPGHSNQPQHF
clone size: few; J gene: TRBJ1-2; V gene: TRBV29-1; D gene: NA; CDR3 DNA: TGCAGCGTTGAAGATTCACTTAACCTATATGGCTACACCTTC; CDR3 protein: CSVEDSLNLYGYTF
clone size: NA; J gene: TRBJ2-3; V gene: TRBV27; D gene: NA; CDR3 DNA: TGTGCCAGCAGTTTAAGCCCCGTTAGCACAGATACGCAGTATTTT; CDR3 protein: CASSLSPVSTDTQYF
clone size: NA; J gene: TRBJ2-1; V gene: TRBV11-2; D gene: TRBD2; CDR3 DNA: TGTGCCAGCAGCTTAGTAGCGGGAGTAAGTGAGCAGTTCTTC; CDR3 protein: CASSLVAGVSEQFF
clone size: few; J gene: TRBJ1-1; V gene: TRBV20-1; D gene: NA; CDR3 DNA: TGCAGTGCTAGAGTAAACAGGCTCGGGAACACTGAAGCTTTCTTT; CDR3 protein: CSARVNRLGNTEAFF
clone size: NA; J gene: TRBJ2-1; V gene: TRBV20-1; D gene: TRBD2; CDR3 DNA: TGCAGTGCCCCGGGACTAGGACTTGAGCAGTTCTTC; CDR3 protein: CSAPGLGLEQFF
clone size: many; J gene: TRBJ2-7; V gene: TRBV4-1; D gene: TRBD2; CDR3 DNA: TGCGCCAGCAGCCAACCGACTAGCGGTACCTACGAGCAGTACTTC; CDR3 protein: CASSQPTSGTYEQYF
clone size: NA; J gene: TRBJ2-3; V gene: TRBV18; D gene: TRBD1; CDR3 DNA: TGTGCCAGCTCGTCCCGACAGGGAACGACAGATACGCAGTATTTT; CDR3 protein: CASSSRQGTTDTQYF
clone size: NA; J gene: TRBJ2-7; V gene: TRBV12-3/TRBV12-4; D gene: NA; CDR3 DNA: TGTGCCAGCAGCAAGGGGGTGTACGAGCAGTACTTC; CDR3 protein: CASSKGVYEQYF
clone size: many; J gene: TRBJ1-1; V gene: TRBV18; D gene: NA; CDR3 DNA: TGTGCCAGCTCTCCCCCGGGGGGCACTGAAGCTTTCTTT; CDR3 protein: CASSPPGGTEAFF
clone size: few; J gene: TRBJ2-7; V gene: TRBV4-1; D gene: NA; CDR3 DNA: TGCGCCAGCAGCCAAGATCAGGCTTACCCCTACGAGCAGTACTTC; CDR3 protein: CASSQDQAYPYEQYF
clone size: many; J gene: TRBJ1-4; V gene: TRBV18; D gene: NA; CDR3 DNA: TGTGCCAGCTCCTATGACTGGAATGAAAAACTGTTTTTT; CDR3 protein: CASSYDWNEKLFF
clone size: few; J gene: TRBJ2-1; V gene: TRBV5-1; D gene: NA; CDR3 DNA: TGCGCCAGCAGCTTCCAGACTGGGAGGTTGGGTAATGAGCAGTTCTTC; CDR3 protein: CASSFQTGRLGNEQFF
clone size: NA; J gene: TRBJ2-2; V gene: TRBV6-1; D gene: NA; CDR3 DNA: TGTGCCAGCAGTGAAAGAATCCGGTTAACGAACACCGGGGAGCTGTTTTTT; CDR3 protein: CASSERIRLTNTGELFF
clone size: few; J gene: TRBJ2-7; V gene: TRBV11-3; D gene: TRBD1; CDR3 DNA: TGTGCCAGCAGCTCGGACAGGGCTGGTGGCGAGCAGTACTTC; CDR3 protein: CASSSDRAGGEQYF
clone size: NA; J gene: TRBJ2-7; V gene: TRBV29-1; D gene: TRBD2; CDR3 DNA: TGCAGCGTTCCGGCGGGAGGAGCATACGAGCAGTACTTC; CDR3 protein: CSVPAGGAYEQYF
clone size: once; J gene: TRBJ2-3; V gene: TRBV29-1; D gene: TRBD1; CDR3 DNA: TGCAGCGTTGATGCGGGGACAGGGTTAACAGATACGCAGTATTTT; CDR3 protein: CSVDAGTGLTDTQYF
clone size: NA; J gene: TRBJ2-3; V gene: TRBV5-1; D gene: TRBD2; CDR3 DNA: TGCGCCAGCAGCGGCCCGGATCTAGCGGTAGATACGCAGTATTTT; CDR3 protein: CASSGPDLAVDTQYF